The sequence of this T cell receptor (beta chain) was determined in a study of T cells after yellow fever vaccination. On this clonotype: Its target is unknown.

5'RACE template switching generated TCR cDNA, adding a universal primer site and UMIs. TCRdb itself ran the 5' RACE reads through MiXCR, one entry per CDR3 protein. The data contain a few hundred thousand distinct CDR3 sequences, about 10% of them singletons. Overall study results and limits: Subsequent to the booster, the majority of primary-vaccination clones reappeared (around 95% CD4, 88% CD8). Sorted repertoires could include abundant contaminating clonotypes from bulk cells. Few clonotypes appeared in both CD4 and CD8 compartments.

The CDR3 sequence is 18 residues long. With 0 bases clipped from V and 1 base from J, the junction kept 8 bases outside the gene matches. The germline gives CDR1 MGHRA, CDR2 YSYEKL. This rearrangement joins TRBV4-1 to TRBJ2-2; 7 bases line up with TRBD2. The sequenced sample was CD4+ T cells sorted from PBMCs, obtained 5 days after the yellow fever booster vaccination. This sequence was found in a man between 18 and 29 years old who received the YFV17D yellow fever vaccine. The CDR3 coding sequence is TGCGCCAGCAGCCAAGAAATGTTGGGGGGGGGGAACACCGGGGAGCTGTTTTTT. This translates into CASSQEMLGGGNTGELFF.